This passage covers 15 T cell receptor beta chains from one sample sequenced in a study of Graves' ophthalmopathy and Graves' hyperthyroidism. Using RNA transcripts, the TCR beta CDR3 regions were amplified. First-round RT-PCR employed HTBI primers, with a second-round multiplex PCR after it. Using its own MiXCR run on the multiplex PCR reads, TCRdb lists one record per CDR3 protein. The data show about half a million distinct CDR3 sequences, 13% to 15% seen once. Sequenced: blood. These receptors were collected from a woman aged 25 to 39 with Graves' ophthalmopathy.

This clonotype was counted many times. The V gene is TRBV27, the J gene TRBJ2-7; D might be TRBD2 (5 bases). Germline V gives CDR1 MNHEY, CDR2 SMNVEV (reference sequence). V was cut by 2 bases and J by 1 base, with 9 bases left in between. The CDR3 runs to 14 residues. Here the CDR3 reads CASSLTGISYEQYF. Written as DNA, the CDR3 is TGTGCCAGCAGTTTAACCGGGATATCCTACGAGCAGTACTTC.

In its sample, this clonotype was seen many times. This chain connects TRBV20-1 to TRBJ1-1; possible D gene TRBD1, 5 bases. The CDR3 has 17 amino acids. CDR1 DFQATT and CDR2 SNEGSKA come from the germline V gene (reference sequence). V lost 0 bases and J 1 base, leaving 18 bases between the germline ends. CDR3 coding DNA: TGCAGTGCTAGAGATTGGGGACTTATGTCCCCGAACACTGAAGCTTTCTTT. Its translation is CSARDWGLMSPNTEAFF.

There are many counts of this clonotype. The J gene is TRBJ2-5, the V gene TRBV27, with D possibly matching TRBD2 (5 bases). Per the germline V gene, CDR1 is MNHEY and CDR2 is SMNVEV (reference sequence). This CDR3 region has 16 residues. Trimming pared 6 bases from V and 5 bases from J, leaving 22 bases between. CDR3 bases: TGTGCCAGCAGCGGGATACGCCGGGGTTTGCGGGAGACCCAGTACTTC. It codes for CASSGIRRGLRETQYF.

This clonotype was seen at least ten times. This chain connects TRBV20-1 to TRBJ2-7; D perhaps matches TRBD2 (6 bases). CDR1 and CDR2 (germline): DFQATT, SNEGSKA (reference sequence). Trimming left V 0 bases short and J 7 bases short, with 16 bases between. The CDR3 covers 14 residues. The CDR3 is CSAREGQDSGEQYF. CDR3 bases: TGCAGTGCTAGAGAGGGGCAAGATAGCGGTGAGCAGTACTTC.

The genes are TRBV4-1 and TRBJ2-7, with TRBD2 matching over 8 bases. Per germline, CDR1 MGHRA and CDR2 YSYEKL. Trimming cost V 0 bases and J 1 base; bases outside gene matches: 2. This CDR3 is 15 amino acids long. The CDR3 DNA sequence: TGCGCCAGCAGCCAAGAGGCGGGAGGATCCTACGAGCAGTACTTC. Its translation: CASSQEAGGSYEQYF.

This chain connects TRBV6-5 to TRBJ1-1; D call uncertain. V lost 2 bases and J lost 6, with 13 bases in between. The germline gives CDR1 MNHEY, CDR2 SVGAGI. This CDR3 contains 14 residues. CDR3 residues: CASSYGGFSAEAFF. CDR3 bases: TGTGCCAGCAGTTACGGCGGATTTAGCGCTGAAGCTTTCTTT.

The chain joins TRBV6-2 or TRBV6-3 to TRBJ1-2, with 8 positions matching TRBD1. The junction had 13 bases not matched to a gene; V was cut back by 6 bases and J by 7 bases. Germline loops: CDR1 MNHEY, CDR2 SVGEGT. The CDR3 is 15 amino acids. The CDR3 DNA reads TGTGCCAGCAGAGACCTAGGACAGGGACACTCTGGCTACACCTTC. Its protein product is CASRDLGQGHSGYTF.

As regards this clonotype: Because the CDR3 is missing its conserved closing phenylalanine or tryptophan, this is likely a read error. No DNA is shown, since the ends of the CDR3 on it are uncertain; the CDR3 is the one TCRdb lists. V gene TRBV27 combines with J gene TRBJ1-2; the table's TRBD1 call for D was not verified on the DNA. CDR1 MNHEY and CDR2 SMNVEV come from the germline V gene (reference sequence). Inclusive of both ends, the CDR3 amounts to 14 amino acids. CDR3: CASSFKGQGYGYSL.

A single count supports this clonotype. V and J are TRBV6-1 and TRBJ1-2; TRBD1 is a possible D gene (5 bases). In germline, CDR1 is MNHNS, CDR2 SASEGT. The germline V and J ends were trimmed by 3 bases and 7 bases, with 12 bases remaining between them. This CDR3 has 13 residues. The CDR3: CASSETDRAGYTF. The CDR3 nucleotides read TGTGCCAGCAGTGAGACCGACAGAGCTGGCTACACCTTC.

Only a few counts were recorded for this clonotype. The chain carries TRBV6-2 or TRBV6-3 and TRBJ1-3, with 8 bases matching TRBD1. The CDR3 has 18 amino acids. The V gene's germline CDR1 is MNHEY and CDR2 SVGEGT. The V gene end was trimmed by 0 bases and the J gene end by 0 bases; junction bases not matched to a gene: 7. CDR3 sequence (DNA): TGTGCCAGCAGTTACTCTGGACAGGGTCTACGCTCTGGAAACACCATATATTTT. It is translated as CASSYSGQGLRSGNTIYF.

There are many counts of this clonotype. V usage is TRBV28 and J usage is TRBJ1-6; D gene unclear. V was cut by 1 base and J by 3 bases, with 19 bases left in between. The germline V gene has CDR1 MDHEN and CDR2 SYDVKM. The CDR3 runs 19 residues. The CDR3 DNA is TGTGCCAGCAGTTTATCTTTCCGGGTTGGACTGAACTATAATTCACCCCTCCACTTT. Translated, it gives CASSLSFRVGLNYNSPLHF.

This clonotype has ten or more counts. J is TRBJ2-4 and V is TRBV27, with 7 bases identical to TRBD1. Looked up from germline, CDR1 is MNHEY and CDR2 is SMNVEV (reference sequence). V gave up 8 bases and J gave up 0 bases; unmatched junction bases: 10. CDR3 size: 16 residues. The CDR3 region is CASQPLGQLAKNIQYF. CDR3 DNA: TGTGCCAGCCAACCACTGGGACAGCTAGCCAAAAACATTCAGTACTTC.

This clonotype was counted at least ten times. The CDR3 sequence is CASSLGRGSLGNTIYF. CDR3 sequence (DNA): TGTGCCAGCAGCTTGGGGCGGGGGTCTTTAGGAAACACCATATATTTT. The V and J genes are TRBV5-5 and TRBJ1-3; D may be TRBD1 (5 bases). V was cut by 0 bases and J by 4 bases, with 14 bases left in between. The CDR3 has 16 amino acids. Germline values: CDR1 SGHKS, CDR2 YYEKEE (reference sequence).

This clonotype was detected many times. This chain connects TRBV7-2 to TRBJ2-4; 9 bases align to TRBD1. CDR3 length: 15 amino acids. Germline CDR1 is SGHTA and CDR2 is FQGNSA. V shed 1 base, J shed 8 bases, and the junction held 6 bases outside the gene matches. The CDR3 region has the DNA TGTGCCAGCAGCTTAGGGGGGGGACAGGGACACATTCAGTACTTC. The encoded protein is CASSLGGGQGHIQYF.

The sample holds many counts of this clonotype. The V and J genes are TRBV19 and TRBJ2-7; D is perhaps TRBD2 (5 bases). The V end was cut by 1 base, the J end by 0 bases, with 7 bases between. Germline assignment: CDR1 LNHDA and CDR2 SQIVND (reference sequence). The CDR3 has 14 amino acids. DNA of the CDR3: TGTGCCAGTAGTATAGCGGGGAGCTCCTACGAGCAGTACTTC. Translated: CASSIAGSSYEQYF.